The clone carrying this T cell receptor beta chain was recorded a few times. Its antigen is not identified. This specimen belongs to a study of post-analysis software for immune sequencing data. Across the whole study: Some patients lacked subtype; others had relapsing-remitting, secondary progressive or progressive-relapsing disease.

Unique molecular identifiers featured in each of the TCR beta cDNA libraries. Once about 0.9 to 11 million T cells were used, about half a million cDNA molecules resulted. TCRdb independently ran MiXCR on the PCR reads; one entry per CDR3 protein. In the table there are 700,000 to 900,000 distinct CDR3 sequences, about 43% of which are singletons. Findings and caveats of the study: The study found TRBV5-6, TRBV5-1 and TRBV20-1 among a few TRBV segments more frequent in patients than controls. Samples prepared in the same batch strongly co-clustered by F measure.

Per the germline V gene, CDR1 is MGHRA and CDR2 is YSYEKL. This CDR3 is built from 15 residues. V was trimmed by 4 bases and J by 4 bases, leaving 16 bases between them. The source material was blood. The rearrangement links TRBV4-1 to TRBJ1-2, with D hard to call. This TCR came from a girl between 10 and 17 years old with multiple sclerosis. This chain's CDR3 is CASSPPGEDVYGYTF. As DNA, the CDR3 is TGCGCCAGCAGCCCTCCCGGTGAGGACGTCTATGGCTACACCTTC.